Listed below are T cell receptor beta chains from one sample, sequenced in a study of blood T cell repertoires in COVID-19. Here immunoSEQ multiplex PCR was the method, and the copy in TCRdb shows in-frame clones only, minus some. The repertoire holds under 300,000 clones, with about 90% as singletons. Sequencing was carried out using peripheral blood. These receptors came from a middle-aged woman with acute or convalescent COVID-19. CDR3s include the opening cysteine and the closing phenylalanine or tryptophan. The D gene is left open where the match is weak. Size tells how often a clone was seen (once, few, many) or the class of an expanded clone, and some rows leave it out.

>TRBJ2-5|TRBD1|TRBV11-2|-
CASSLLRGGPTQYF
TGTGCCAGCAGCTTACTTCGAGGGGGCCCGACCCAGTACTTC
>TRBJ1-2|-|TRBV2|-
CASHSGTSKVKGYTF
TGTGCCAGCCATTCCGGGACAAGCAAAGTTAAAGGCTACACCTTC
>TRBJ1-1|TRBD1|TRBV2|-
CASSVRQGYTEAFF
TGTGCCAGCAGCGTAAGACAGGGTTACACTGAAGCTTTCTTT
>TRBJ2-1|TRBD2|TRBV3-1/TRBV3-2|once
CASRLAGGSNEQFF
TGTGCCAGCAGGCTAGCGGGGGGGAGCAATGAGCAGTTCTTC
>TRBJ1-1|TRBD1|TRBV6-5|few
CASSYSDRGTEAFF
TGTGCCAGCAGTTACTCGGACAGGGGCACTGAAGCTTTCTTT
>TRBJ2-2|-|TRBV27|-
CASTPWGEGTGELFF
TGTGCCAGCACCCCGTGGGGGGAAGGCACCGGGGAGCTGTTTTTT
>TRBJ2-3|TRBD2|TRBV7-2|-
CASSLDGGLADTDTQYF
TGTGCCAGCAGCTTAGACGGCGGTCTAGCGGATACAGATACGCAGTATTTT
>TRBJ1-4|-|TRBV6-2/TRBV6-3|-
CASSYGLAEKLFF
TGTGCCAGCAGTTACGGCTTGGCTGAAAAACTGTTTTTT
>TRBJ2-5|TRBD2|TRBV11-2|-
CASSLRLAGRGETQYF
TGTGCCAGCAGCTTGCGGCTAGCGGGGCGAGGGGAGACCCAGTACTTC
>TRBJ2-1|TRBD2|TRBV27|-
CASSVTSGNDNEQFF
TGTGCCAGCAGCGTAACTAGCGGGAATGACAATGAGCAGTTCTTC
>TRBJ1-5|TRBD1|TRBV7-2|-
CASNAGGGSNQPQHF
TGTGCCAGCAACGCAGGGGGTGGTAGCAATCAGCCCCAGCATTTT
>TRBJ2-3|TRBD2|TRBV11-2|-
CASSFSGGRTDTQYF
TGTGCCAGCAGCTTTAGCGGGGGACGTACAGATACGCAGTATTTT
>TRBJ1-1|-|TRBV5-1|-
CASSRFTVNTEAFF
TGCGCCAGCAGCCGATTTACAGTGAACACTGAAGCTTTCTTT
>TRBJ1-1|TRBD1|TRBV29-1|-
CSVAGQGSNTEAFF
TGCAGCGTTGCGGGACAGGGGTCGAACACTGAAGCTTTCTTT
>TRBJ1-2|TRBD1|TRBV6-2/TRBV6-3|-
CASSYQDRASGYTF
TGTGCCAGCAGTTACCAGGACAGGGCATCTGGCTACACCTTC
>TRBJ1-3|-|TRBV4-1|-
CASSQGGPGAGNTIYF
TGCGCCAGCAGCCAAGGGGGCCCAGGGGCTGGAAACACCATATATTTT
>TRBJ1-6|-|TRBV12-3/TRBV12-4|-
CASSLSNSPLHF
TGTGCCAGCAGTTTATCGAATTCACCCCTCCACTTT
>TRBJ2-3|TRBD2|TRBV10-3|-
CAISTTDGTSETDTQYF
TGTGCCATCAGTACTACGGACGGGACTAGCGAGACAGATACGCAGTATTTT
>TRBJ1-2|-|TRBV7-2|-
CASSLKTGYGYTF
TGTGCCAGCAGCTTAAAAACGGGCTATGGCTACACCTTC
>TRBJ1-2|TRBD1|TRBV19|few
CASSRDRGVNYGYTF
TGTGCCAGTAGTCGGGACAGGGGAGTTAACTATGGCTACACCTTC
>TRBJ1-2|TRBD1|TRBV6-1|few
CASSEPRATGSNYGYTF
TGTGCCAGCAGTGAACCCCGTGCGACAGGGTCTAACTATGGCTACACCTTC
>TRBJ1-1|-|TRBV7-3|-
CASSLYKAEVDTEAFF
TGTGCCAGCAGCCTGTACAAGGCGGAAGTAGACACTGAAGCTTTCTTT
>TRBJ1-1|-|TRBV6-5|-
CASCGGTEAFF
TGTGCCAGCTGCGGGGGGACTGAAGCTTTCTTT
>TRBJ2-3|-|TRBV5-1|-
CASSLVLADTDTQYF
TGCGCCAGCAGCTTGGTACTGGCGGACACAGATACGCAGTATTTT
>TRBJ2-1|TRBD1|TRBV6-4|-
CASSQPGQGDNEQFF
TGTGCCAGCAGTCAGCCGGGACAGGGGGATAATGAGCAGTTCTTC
>TRBJ2-1|TRBD2|TRBV18|once
CASSPPGGTYNEQFF
TGTGCCAGCTCACCACCGGGGGGGACCTACAATGAGCAGTTCTTC
>TRBJ2-4|TRBD2|TRBV20-1|-
CSASPRGGAKNIQYF
TGCAGTGCTAGTCCCCGGGGAGGGGCCAAAAACATTCAGTACTTC
>TRBJ1-2|TRBD1|TRBV19|few
CASSRTGGIVGYTF
TGTGCCAGTAGCAGGACAGGGGGCATTGTTGGCTACACCTTC
>TRBJ2-5|-|TRBV5-6|few
CASSLRGGVDETQYF
TGTGCCAGCAGCTTGAGGGGGGGCGTGGATGAGACCCAGTACTTC
>TRBJ2-1|-|TRBV6-4|-
CASAKRSESYNEQFF
TGTGCCAGCGCGAAAAGAAGCGAGAGCTACAATGAGCAGTTCTTC
>TRBJ2-1|TRBD2|TRBV9|-
CASSVSQGKSGGQYNEQFF
TGTGCCAGCAGCGTAAGCCAGGGGAAGAGCGGGGGCCAATACAATGAGCAGTTCTTC
>TRBJ2-2|-|TRBV5-1|-
CASSFIAWGSNTGELFF
TGCGCCAGCAGCTTTATTGCCTGGGGCAGTAACACCGGGGAGCTGTTTTTT
>TRBJ1-1|-|TRBV19|-
CASSIGRGNTEAFF
TGTGCCAGTAGTATAGGGAGGGGGAACACTGAAGCTTTCTTT
>TRBJ2-3|TRBD2|TRBV10-3|-
CAISGGAGGSTDTQYF
TGTGCCATCAGTGGAGGAGCGGGGGGGAGCACAGATACGCAGTATTTT
>TRBJ2-2|TRBD1|TRBV18|-
CASSPRTGGSTGELFF
TGTGCCAGCTCACCAAGGACAGGGGGCTCTACCGGGGAGCTGTTTTTT
>TRBJ1-6|TRBD1|TRBV15|-
CATEQGLNSPLHF
TGTGCCACGGAACAGGGGTTGAATTCACCCCTCCACTTT
>TRBJ1-2|TRBD1|TRBV2|-
CASRPGTGRVYGYTF
TGTGCCAGCAGACCCGGGACAGGGCGAGTCTATGGCTACACCTTC
>TRBJ1-1|-|TRBV29-1|-
CSVEQGIRAFF
TGCAGCGTTGAACAGGGGATTCGAGCTTTCTTT
>TRBJ1-2|-|TRBV27|-
CASSLSQTNYGYTF
TGTGCCAGCAGTTTATCACAGACTAACTATGGCTACACCTTC
>TRBJ1-5|-|TRBV6-1|-
CASSERGPAAGQPQHF
TGTGCCAGCAGTGAACGTGGACCGGCGGCGGGTCAGCCCCAGCATTTT
>TRBJ1-2|-|TRBV2|-
CASRPTPGQSNYGYTF
TGTGCCAGCAGACCGACACCCGGACAGTCTAACTATGGCTACACCTTC
>TRBJ1-1|TRBD1|TRBV9|-
CASSAQPGQLPEAFF
TGTGCCAGCAGCGCGCAACCGGGACAGCTCCCTGAAGCTTTCTTT
>TRBJ1-2|TRBD1|TRBV7-2|-
CASSSTGGTRGYTF
TGTGCCAGCAGCTCGACAGGGGGTACACGTGGCTACACCTTC
>TRBJ1-5|-|TRBV3-1/TRBV3-2|-
CASSQQGDPYGPQHF
TGTGCCAGCAGCCAACAGGGTGATCCGTATGGGCCCCAGCATTTT